The clone carrying this T cell receptor (beta chain) has just a few counts. The antigen remains undetermined. V was pared by 4 bases and J by 4 bases, with 9 bases of the junction left unmatched. Germline assignment: CDR1 MGHDK and CDR2 SYGVNS. CDR3 length: 15 residues. The sample is drawn from a study of T-cell memory formation after mild COVID-19. Findings and caveats of the study: Unconfirmed was the SARS-CoV-2 specificity of second-wave clones that peaked on day 37.

5'RACE with constant-segment primers yielded barcoded, UMI-tagged TCR alpha and TCR beta cDNA libraries. Via MiXCR, TCRdb re-called the 5' RACE reads, giving one row per CDR3 protein. The profile shows about 300,000 distinct CDR3 sequences, roughly a fifth of them singletons. The chain links TRBV25-1 to TRBJ1-2, with TRBD1 matching 7 bases. The sample was PBMCs or a T cell subset sorted from them (not recorded which). The clonotype comes from a man younger than 35 who had mild COVID-19 (a few samples of this study predate the infection). Cell type and time point are not known. The CDR3 DNA reads TGTGCCAGCAGTGTCACAGGGGACCTCTTCTATGGCTACACCTTC. Its protein is CASSVTGDLFYGYTF.